These 19 T cell receptor beta chains share one sample of origin, sequenced in a study of T-cell reconstitution after alpha-beta-depleted transplantation in children. Unique molecular identifiers featured in how the TCRbeta library was prepared. TCRdb reanalysed the PCR reads using MiXCR and keeps one entry per CDR3 protein. This sample has a few hundred thousand distinct CDR3 sequences, with around 8.9% found just once. This material consisted of PBMCs from the stem cell graft donor, taken from the stem cell graft. The receptors derive from a human donor who donated a stem cell graft to a child with SCID.

In regard to this clonotype: Possible read error: a much larger clone is one base away. The rearrangement links TRBV5-1 to TRBJ2-6; perhaps TRBD1 as D (6 bases). CDR1 SGHRS and CDR2 YFSETQ come from the germline V gene. CDR3 length: 12 residues. The CDR3 nucleotides read TGCGCCAGCCGAACAGGGCACAACGTCCTGTCTTTC. Its protein product is CASRTGHNVLSF.

V is TRBV5-1 and J is TRBJ2-7, with TRBD1 identical over 7 bases. The V and J ends lost 5 bases and 3 bases, in that order; junction bases with no gene match: 5. CDR1 and CDR2 from the germline V gene are SGHRS and YFSETQ. The CDR3 has 13 amino acids. CDR3 bases: TGCGCCAGCAGGGGACAGAAATACTACGAGCAGTACTTC. Translation gives CASRGQKYYEQYF.

Ten or more counts support this clonotype. This sequence joins TRBV20-1 and TRBJ2-2; D may correspond to TRBD1 or TRBD2 (6 bases each). Germline V lookup: CDR1 DFQATT, CDR2 SNEGSKA (reference sequence). The V end lost 0 bases, the J end lost 5 bases, and 13 bases lay between the germline ends. The CDR3 sequence is 15 residues long. The chain's CDR3 is CSARDYREATGELFF. The CDR3 coding sequence is TGCAGTGCTAGAGATTACAGGGAGGCGACCGGGGAGCTGTTTTTT.

The V gene is TRBV7-2, the J gene TRBJ2-3; TRBD2 aligns across 7 bases. Germline V gene sequence: CDR1 SGHTA, CDR2 FQGNSA. With 6 bases clipped from V and 2 bases from J, the junction kept 11 bases outside the gene matches. The CDR3 extends over 16 amino acids. CDR3 sequence reads: CASRAGSAWDTDTQYF. The CDR3 nucleotides read TGTGCCAGCAGAGCGGGATCGGCGTGGGACACAGATACGCAGTATTTT.

This clonotype was found a few times. V is TRBV5-6 and J is TRBJ2-5; 9 positions match TRBD1. The germline CDR1 and CDR2 sequences are SGHDT and YYEEEE. The CDR3 loop spans 14 amino acids. V was clipped by 3 bases and J by 5 bases; unmatched bases: 5. Here the CDR3 reads CASSWGQGGETQYF. DNA of the CDR3: TGTGCCAGCAGCTGGGGACAGGGAGGGGAGACCCAGTACTTC. The whole variable domain, remainder taken from reference TRBV5-6 and TRBJ2-5, is DAGVTQSPTHLIKTRGQQVTLRCSPKSGHDTVSWYQQALGQGPQFIFQYYEEEERQRGNFPDRFSGHQFPNYSSELNVNALLLGDSALYLCASSWGQGGETQYFGPGTRLLVL.

This clonotype was counted many times. The genes are TRBV5-1 and TRBJ2-3; D may correspond to TRBD1 or TRBD2 (6 bases each). Germline lookup yields CDR1 SGHRS and CDR2 YFSETQ. The V end lost 5 bases, the J end lost 3 bases, and 16 bases lay between the germline ends. This CDR3 comprises 15 residues. The CDR3 loop reads CASSSGATPTDTQYF. The CDR3 DNA reads TGCGCCAGCAGTTCGGGGGCAACCCCGACAGATACGCAGTATTTT.

This clonotype has more than one count but fewer than ten. This chain uses TRBV20-1 with TRBJ2-5; D ambiguous. V gave up 4 bases and J gave up 2 bases, with 11 bases separating them. This CDR3 is 13 amino acids long. Germline lookup yields CDR1 DFQATT and CDR2 SNEGSKA (reference sequence). DNA of the CDR3: TGCAGTGCTAATGGACGCGTACAAGAGACCCAGTACTTC. It specifies CSANGRVQETQYF.

This clonotype was seen at least ten times. The genes are TRBV5-1 and TRBJ2-3, with 13 nucleotides matching TRBD2. The germline gives CDR1 SGHRS, CDR2 YFSETQ. The CDR3 has 15 residues. Trimming cost V 7 bases and J 6 bases; bases outside gene matches: 8. CDR3 sequence reads: CASGRTSGGSDTQYF. The CDR3 DNA reads as TGCGCCAGCGGGCGGACTAGCGGGGGTTCGGATACGCAGTATTTT. Drawing the rest from reference TRBV5-1 and TRBJ2-3, the complete variable domain is KAGVTQTPRYLIKTRGQQVTLSCSPISGHRSVSWYQQTPGQGLQFLFEYFSETQRNKGNFPGRFSGRQFSNSRSEMNVSTLELGDSALYLCASGRTSGGSDTQYFGPGTRLTVL.

This clonotype was seen at least ten times. The V gene is TRBV15, the J gene TRBJ1-2, with D unclear. This CDR3 comprises 14 residues. Trimming took off 3 bases at V and 0 bases at J, with 8 bases between the two ends. The germline gives CDR1 LNHNV, CDR2 YYDKDF (reference sequence). CDR3 protein: CATSRLDPNYGYTF. Written as DNA, the CDR3 is TGTGCCACCAGCAGGCTAGACCCTAACTATGGCTACACCTTC.

This clonotype was recorded at least ten times. The chain uses TRBV5-1 and TRBJ2-5, with D tentatively TRBD1 (6 bases). CDR3 length equals 17 residues. CDR1 is SGHRS and CDR2 is YFSETQ in the germline V gene. Trimming stripped 1 base from V and 2 bases from J, with 18 bases between. DNA for the CDR3: TGCGCCAGCAGCTTGAGTCTGCTGGGGGCAGGGCAAGAGACCCAGTACTTC. Translating gives CASSLSLLGAGQETQYF.

This chain links TRBV3-1 with TRBJ2-1, with TRBD2 as a possible D gene (7 bases). CDR1 is LGHDT and CDR2 is YNNKEL in the germline V gene (reference sequence). V lost 1 base, J lost 3 bases, and 19 bases lay in between. This CDR3 spans 18 amino acids. CDR3 residues: CASSQGAGGGQFYNEQFF. The CDR3 DNA is TGTGCCAGCAGCCAAGGCGCTGGCGGGGGACAATTCTACAATGAGCAGTTCTTC.

Many counts were recorded for this clonotype. The rearrangement uses TRBV7-9 and TRBJ2-1; D might be TRBD1 or TRBD2, each matching 5 bases. The ends were cut back, 3 bases at V and 6 bases at J, with 15 bases in the middle. This CDR3 has 15 residues. From germline, CDR1 is SEHNR and CDR2 FQNEAQ (reference sequence). The CDR3 region is CASSFVLGGFNEQFF. The CDR3 coding sequence is TGTGCCAGCAGCTTCGTACTTGGGGGTTTCAATGAGCAGTTCTTC.

This clonotype was seen a few times. This chain uses TRBV7-6 with TRBJ2-7, with D possibly matching TRBD1 (5 bases). V was pared by 4 bases and J by 4 bases, with 14 bases between. The CDR3 has 14 amino acids. Germline V gives CDR1 SGHVS, CDR2 FNYEAQ. As DNA, the CDR3 is TGTGCCAGCAGCTCTACTGCCCCAGGGTACGAGCAGTACTTC. Amino acids: CASSSTAPGYEQYF.

There are many counts of this clonotype. V gene TRBV20-1 combines with J gene TRBJ2-6; TRBD2 agrees at 11 bases. Germline CDR1 is DFQATT and CDR2 is SNEGSKA (reference sequence). Trimming took 6 bases from V and 0 from J; bases not matched to a gene: 7. The CDR3 totals 17 residues. The DNA for the CDR3 is TGCAGTGCCCCGCCTAGCGGGGGGTCCTCTGGGGCCAACGTCCTGACTTTC. Amino acids: CSAPPSGGSSGANVLTF.

This chain joins TRBV28 and TRBJ1-4; D unclear. The CDR3 runs to 15 residues. The V gene lost 3 bases and the J gene lost 4 bases, with 12 bases spanning the gap. The germline V gene has CDR1 MDHEN and CDR2 SYDVKM. The DNA of the CDR3 is TGTGCCAGCAGTTTCGTAGGCCAAAATAATGAAAAACTGTTTTTT. It is translated as CASSFVGQNNEKLFF.

The gene calls are TRBV7-2 and TRBJ2-1; D might be TRBD2 (6 bases). CDR1 is SGHTA and CDR2 is FQGNSA in the germline V gene. The CDR3 is 14 residues long. The ends were cut back, 5 bases at V and 7 bases at J, with 15 bases in the middle. As DNA, the CDR3 is TGTGCCAGCAGCAGGACTACTAATCAAAATGAGCAGTTCTTC. This sequence encodes CASSRTTNQNEQFF.

This clonotype has ten or more counts. V usage is TRBV20-1 and J usage is TRBJ1-3; D gene unclear. From germline, CDR1 is DFQATT and CDR2 SNEGSKA (reference sequence). The germline V and J ends were trimmed by 0 bases and 4 bases, with 10 bases remaining between them. CDR3 length: 14 residues. CDR3 sequence: CSARDERRGNTIYF. CDR3 DNA: TGCAGTGCTAGAGATGAGAGAAGAGGAAACACCATATATTTT.

This clonotype showed up many times. The chain joins TRBV7-9 to TRBJ2-7; unclear D gene. The germline V and J ends were trimmed by 5 bases and 5 bases, with 25 bases remaining between them. This CDR3 region has 17 residues. Germline V gene sequence: CDR1 SEHNR, CDR2 FQNEAQ (reference sequence). The CDR3 sequence: CASSPYPRTGRSHEQYF. The CDR3 nucleotides are TGTGCCAGCAGCCCATACCCCAGGACCGGGCGGTCCCACGAGCAGTACTTC.

This clonotype was observed at least ten times. The chain employs TRBV28 and TRBJ2-5; 7 bases map to TRBD2. The CDR3 is 16 residues long. Trimming removed 6 bases from V and 1 base from J; junction bases left unmatched: 11. CDR1 is MDHEN and CDR2 is SYDVKM in the germline V gene. The CDR3 protein is CASRGPGLPLQETQYF. The DNA for the CDR3 is TGTGCCAGCAGAGGGCCGGGACTACCTCTCCAAGAGACCCAGTACTTC.